Listed below are T cell receptor beta chains from one sample, sequenced in a study of technical replicates of blood from a handful of donors. Assay used: immunoSEQ multiplex PCR; TCRdb lists only in-frame clones, some missing. The repertoire has roughly 90,000 clones, roughly 94% of them found once; the top ten carry 0.2% to 0.25%. Specimen: T cells isolated from PBMCs. The receptor set was obtained from a human donor in good health. CDR3s include the opening cysteine and the closing phenylalanine or tryptophan. Fields, in order: J gene, D gene, clone size, V gene, CDR3 DNA, CDR3 protein. The D gene is left open where the match is weak. Size values are once, few and many counts, or a class for expanded clones, and some rows have none.

J: TRBJ1-5
D: TRBD1
size: NA
V: TRBV5-8
DNA: TGTGCCAGCAGCTTAATTTCCGGGACAGCCAATCAGCCCCAGCATTTT
CDR3: CASSLISGTANQPQHF

J: TRBJ2-5
D: TRBD2
size: NA
V: TRBV7-7
DNA: TGTGCCAGCAGCTTAGGACTAGCGGAGACCCAGTACTTC
CDR3: CASSLGLAETQYF

J: TRBJ2-3
D: NA
size: NA
V: TRBV19
DNA: TGTGCCAGTAGTATAGGTCGGGATACGCAGTATTTT
CDR3: CASSIGRDTQYF

J: TRBJ1-1
D: TRBD1
size: NA
V: TRBV7-3
DNA: TGTGCCAGCAGCTCGGACAGGGAGGCAACGGCTTTCTTT
CDR3: CASSSDREATAFF

J: TRBJ2-2
D: TRBD2
size: NA
V: TRBV19
DNA: TGTGCCAGTAAGCTACTAGCGGGATCTACCGGGGAGCTGTTTTTT
CDR3: CASKLLAGSTGELFF

J: TRBJ1-1
D: NA
size: NA
V: TRBV27
DNA: TGTGCCAGCAGTTTACGAGTTATGAACACTGAAGCTTTCTTT
CDR3: CASSLRVMNTEAFF

J: TRBJ2-5
D: TRBD2
size: NA
V: TRBV27
DNA: TGTGCCAGCAGTTTATCCCCGGGAGGGCCCGAAGAGACCCAGTACTTC
CDR3: CASSLSPGGPEETQYF

J: TRBJ1-3
D: TRBD1
size: few
V: TRBV9
DNA: TGTGCCAGCAGCTCCAGGACAGGGGAGAACACCATATATTTT
CDR3: CASSSRTGENTIYF

J: TRBJ2-7
D: TRBD2
size: NA
V: TRBV10-1
DNA: TGCGCCAGCAGTGAGCCCTGGACTAGCGGGAGTAGGTTCCCCTACGAGCAGTACTTC
CDR3: CASSEPWTSGSRFPYEQYF

J: TRBJ2-5
D: NA
size: NA
V: TRBV2
DNA: TGTGCCAGCATAGTTAGCGTTCGAGAGACCCAGTACTTC
CDR3: CASIVSVRETQYF

J: TRBJ1-4
D: TRBD1
size: once
V: TRBV30
DNA: TGTGCCTGGAGTGCCCCCGGGACAGGAGGGGAAAAACTGTTTTTT
CDR3: CAWSAPGTGGEKLFF

J: TRBJ2-3
D: NA
size: NA
V: TRBV10-3
DNA: TGTGCCACCGAGGCAGATACGCAGTATTTT
CDR3: CATEADTQYF

J: TRBJ2-5
D: NA
size: NA
V: TRBV11-2
DNA: TGTGCCAGCAGCCGAGAGGTGGCGGGGGAGACCCAGTACTTC
CDR3: CASSREVAGETQYF

J: TRBJ2-3
D: NA
size: NA
V: TRBV4-1
DNA: TGCGCCAGCAGCCAAGTATCGAGCACAGATACGCAGTATTTT
CDR3: CASSQVSSTDTQYF

J: TRBJ2-3
D: TRBD1
size: once
V: TRBV11-3
DNA: TGTGCCAGCAGCTTAGCGGGGCCGGGACAGGGTAATGATACGCAGTATTTT
CDR3: CASSLAGPGQGNDTQYF

J: TRBJ1-5
D: NA
size: once
V: TRBV2
DNA: TGTGCCAGCATCTTGGAGAAAGGCAATCAGCCCCAGCATTTT
CDR3: CASILEKGNQPQHF

J: TRBJ2-5
D: NA
size: NA
V: TRBV27
DNA: TGTGCCAGCAGTTTCAGAAGCGAAGAGACCCAGTACTTC
CDR3: CASSFRSEETQYF

J: TRBJ2-1
D: NA
size: NA
V: TRBV6-5
DNA: TGTGCCAGCAGTTACCGACGGGATAATGAGCAGTTCTTC
CDR3: CASSYRRDNEQFF